A selection of T cell receptor beta chains follows, all from one sample in a study of identical twins. One entry per CDR3 protein results from TCRdb running MiXCR on the 5' RACE reads. The sample consists of about 700,000 distinct CDR3 sequences, approximately 9% of them appearing once. Another study also made use of these data, one on yellow fever vaccine responses in identical twins.

Sample: PBMCs. Receptor source: a woman aged 18-29 years in good health. Each CDR3 is given without its conserved first and last residue.

CDR3	J	V
ASSTTGTADTEQF	TRBJ2-1	TRBV5-1
ASTGTSRWRATDTQY	TRBJ2-3	TRBV6-1
ASRRTVGADTQY	TRBJ2-3	TRBV6-1
ASSLRDDYNEQF	TRBJ2-1	TRBV5-1
ASSRDQGPQY	TRBJ2-4	TRBV4-1
ASSLGTAGGLYNEQF	TRBJ2-1	TRBV7-9
ASSHRDRIYSNQPQH	TRBJ1-5	TRBV3-1
ASSPSAHNEQF	TRBJ2-1	TRBV6-6
ASSPGRGHQPQH	TRBJ1-5	TRBV7-2
ASSFSGGKTGDEQY	TRBJ2-7	TRBV11-2
ASSLGPGQGETQY	TRBJ2-5	TRBV13
ASSQDKRAGSYNEQF	TRBJ2-1	TRBV4-3
ASSSAEAQY	TRBJ2-5	TRBV5-1
ASSQDSPSGSYEQY	TRBJ2-7	TRBV4-3
SAVSWGHQETQY	TRBJ2-5	TRBV29-1
ASNPLGPGPSGYT	TRBJ1-2	TRBV7-2
ASSAGPTNTEAF	TRBJ1-1	TRBV5-1
ASSFNRALSYEQY	TRBJ2-7	TRBV4-1
ASSPGTGEGYEQY	TRBJ2-7	TRBV5-1
ASRDGNTEAF	TRBJ1-1	TRBV12-3/TRBV12-4
SAPGTSGRNQETQY	TRBJ2-5	TRBV20-1
AISEGDRTTDTQY	TRBJ2-3	TRBV10-3
ASRAAATGELF	TRBJ2-2	TRBV7-2
ASSPTSGVGNEQY	TRBJ2-7	TRBV6-1
ASSQGGVLGPQH	TRBJ1-5	TRBV3-1
ASSLEKGTAF	TRBJ1-1	TRBV12-3/TRBV12-4
ASSLRVTDTQY	TRBJ2-3	TRBV3-1
SATYGNEQF	TRBJ2-1	TRBV20-1
ASSHGGANYGYT	TRBJ1-2	TRBV7-3
SAPSGRASHEQY	TRBJ2-7	TRBV20-1
ASSASVLADPFYEQY	TRBJ2-7	TRBV5-5
ASSQDSRSNQPQH	TRBJ1-5	TRBV3-1
SGGTSEGGELF	TRBJ2-2	TRBV29-1
ASRVGGLVPETQY	TRBJ2-5	TRBV27
ASSYSSGAAEAF	TRBJ1-1	TRBV6-5
ASSDGVSTAF	TRBJ1-1	TRBV6-1
ASSSGQGMSTDTQY	TRBJ2-3	TRBV12-3/TRBV12-4
ATDSRGGGYEQY	TRBJ2-7	TRBV28